A selection of T cell receptor beta chains follows, all from one sample in a study of blood T cell repertoires in COVID-19. Measured with immunoSEQ multiplex PCR; TCRdb has only the in-frame clones, and not every one. The sample carries approximately 170,000 clones, approximately 87% recorded once. Source material: peripheral blood. The receptors were gathered from a woman aged 55-70 years with COVID-19, enrolled during active disease. CDR3s include the opening cysteine and the closing phenylalanine or tryptophan. A D gene is named only where the DNA matches it firmly. Clone size, where shown, is once, few, many, or a class for clones that have expanded.

-	few	TRBV19	TRBJ1-5	TGTGCCAGTAGTAAGGAGGGCGGGTGGAGTCAGCCCCAGCATTTT	CASSKEGGWSQPQHF
-	-	TRBV14	TRBJ1-6	TGTGCCAGCAGTCTCGCCGGGGGGCGAAATTCACCCCTCCACTTT	CASSLAGGRNSPLHF
TRBD2	-	TRBV7-2	TRBJ2-3	TGTGCCAGCAAGACGACTAGCGGCACAGATACGCAGTATTTT	CASKTTSGTDTQYF
-	few	TRBV21-1	TRBJ1-5	TGTGCCAGCAGCAAAGGGACGTTGACAGGGGACAATCAGCCCCAGCATTTT	CASSKGTLTGDNQPQHF
-	-	TRBV5-1	TRBJ1-1	TGCGCCAGCAGCTTGGTCCAGGTGAGGAACACTGAAGCTTTCTTT	CASSLVQVRNTEAFF
TRBD2	once	TRBV28	TRBJ2-1	TGTGCCAGCAGAACTAGCGGGAGTGGCAATGAGCAGTTCTTC	CASRTSGSGNEQFF
-	-	TRBV9	TRBJ2-3	TGTGCCAGCAGCGTAGGTCCCCAGCGAGGAGATACGCAGTATTTT	CASSVGPQRGDTQYF
TRBD1	-	TRBV5-1	TRBJ1-5	TGCGCCAGCAGAGCCGGGACAGGGGGCGAACAGCCCCAGCATTTT	CASRAGTGGEQPQHF
TRBD1	-	TRBV19	TRBJ2-1	TGTGCCAGTAGTATTGGGACAGGGGGCGCGGGTGGTGAGCAGTTCTTC	CASSIGTGGAGGEQFF
TRBD1	-	TRBV24-1	TRBJ2-7	TGTGCCACCAGTGACCCCGGACAGGGCTACGAGCAGTACTTC	CATSDPGQGYEQYF
-	once	TRBV9	TRBJ1-1	TGTGCCAGCAGCGATACAGGTGGACCTCTGAACACTGAAGCTTTCTTT	CASSDTGGPLNTEAFF
TRBD2	-	TRBV4-3	TRBJ2-1	TGCGCCAGCAGCCAAGACCGACTAGCGTTGAATGAGCAGTTCTTC	CASSQDRLALNEQFF
TRBD2	-	TRBV24-1	TRBJ2-1	TGTGCCACCAGTGGCGGGACTAGCGGGCCCTACAATGAGCAGTTCTTC	CATSGGTSGPYNEQFF
-	-	TRBV28	TRBJ2-7	TGTGCCAGCAGTGTAGGTCGTGGGCCCTACGAGCAGTACTTC	CASSVGRGPYEQYF
-	-	TRBV28	TRBJ2-7	TGTGCCAGCAGTCAATACGACACGCCACCATACGAGCAGTACTTC	CASSQYDTPPYEQYF
-	-	TRBV11-3	TRBJ1-1	TGTGCCAGCAGCTTAGGGAGATTTCGGGGGACGAACACTGAAGCTTTCTTT	CASSLGRFRGTNTEAFF
-	-	TRBV11-2	TRBJ2-7	TGTGCCAGCAGCTTAGGGAGGGTGAGCGGCTACGAGCAGTACTTC	CASSLGRVSGYEQYF
TRBD2	-	TRBV10-2	TRBJ2-3	TGCGCCAGCGGGGAGGGGAGGGCTAGCGGGAGAGATACGCAGTATTTT	CASGEGRASGRDTQYF
-	-	TRBV19	TRBJ1-3	TGTGCCAGTAGTATCGGTGAAATACTCTCTGGAAACACCATATATTTT	CASSIGEILSGNTIYF
-	-	TRBV5-6	TRBJ1-4	TGTGCCAGCAGCCTTCAGGCGCGTAATGAAAAACTGTTTTTT	CASSLQARNEKLFF
-	-	TRBV5-4	TRBJ2-2	TGTGCCAGCAGCTTGGAATCCGGCACCGGGGAGCTGTTTTTT	CASSLESGTGELFF
TRBD1	-	TRBV27	TRBJ1-5	TGTGCCAGCAGTTCCCCCTCCCAGGGACAGGGTAGCAATCAGCCCCAGCATTTT	CASSSPSQGQGSNQPQHF
-	few	TRBV7-2	TRBJ2-7	TGTGCCAGCAGCTTAGAATCGGACAGCTCCTACGAGCAGTACTTC	CASSLESDSSYEQYF
-	once	TRBV4-1	TRBJ1-1	TGCGCCAGCAGCCATCCTCAGGGGCGGCAAGCTGAAGCTTTCTTT	CASSHPQGRQAEAFF
TRBD2	-	TRBV28	TRBJ2-7	TGTGCCAGCAGTTTCTCCGGACTAGCGGGAGAGCAGTACTTC	CASSFSGLAGEQYF
-	-	TRBV7-2	TRBJ2-7	TGTGCCAGCAGCTTAGGGGCATACGAGCAGTACTTC	CASSLGAYEQYF
TRBD2	-	TRBV19	TRBJ2-1	TGTGCCATCAGCTTTCGGGGACTAGCGGGAGTCAATGAGCAGTTCTTC	CAISFRGLAGVNEQFF
-	few	TRBV5-6	TRBJ2-7	TGTGCCAGCAGCTTGGCAGGTACCGGCTACGAGCAGTACTTC	CASSLAGTGYEQYF
-	-	TRBV6-5	TRBJ2-1	TGTGCCAGCAGTTACTCGCGGGTGCAGTACAATGAGCAGTTCTTC	CASSYSRVQYNEQFF
-	-	TRBV20-1	TRBJ1-1	TGCAGTGCTAGTCAGGGATTCGGTGAAGCTTTCTTT	CSASQGFGEAFF
-	-	TRBV5-1	TRBJ1-1	TGCGCCAGCAGCTTACCGCAGGGAGGGGCTGAAGCTTTCTTT	CASSLPQGGAEAFF
TRBD1	-	TRBV2	TRBJ2-4	TGTGCCAGCAGTGATGTGACAGGGGAGGACAAAAACATTCAGTACTTC	CASSDVTGEDKNIQYF
-	-	TRBV7-9	TRBJ1-3	TGTGCCAGCAGCTTAAAAGAGAGGGAGGGAAACACCATATATTTT	CASSLKEREGNTIYF
-	-	TRBV10-2	TRBJ1-5	TGCGCCAGCAGTGAGCGGAGGGAGGCTCAGCCCCAGCATTTT	CASSERREAQPQHF
-	-	TRBV18	TRBJ1-1	TGTGCCAGCTCACGGGACAACGGGAACACTGAAGCTTTCTTT	CASSRDNGNTEAFF
-	-	TRBV6-2/TRBV6-3	TRBJ1-2	TGTGCCAGCAGTTACGGAGACTTTAACTATGGCTACACCTTC	CASSYGDFNYGYTF
-	-	TRBV6-2/TRBV6-3	TRBJ1-5	TGTGCCAGCAGTTATTGGGGGCAGTTAAGCAATCAGCCCCAGCATTTT	CASSYWGQLSNQPQHF
TRBD1	-	TRBV25-1	TRBJ2-7	TGTGCCAGCAGTGGGTATCGGGACAGGGACGAGCAGTACTTC	CASSGYRDRDEQYF
TRBD1	-	TRBV19	TRBJ2-3	TGTGCCAGTGCTGACAGGGGAACAGATACGCAGTATTTT	CASADRGTDTQYF
TRBD2	-	TRBV27	TRBJ2-1	TGTGCCAGCAGTATCCGATTTAGCGGGAGGGCCATGTACAATGAGCAGTTCTTC	CASSIRFSGRAMYNEQFF
TRBD1	-	TRBV7-2	TRBJ1-5	TGTGCCAGCAGCTTAAGGAGGCGACAGGGGAAAGATCAGCCCCAGCATTTT	CASSLRRRQGKDQPQHF
-	once	TRBV5-4	TRBJ1-2	TGTGCCAGCAGCTTGCGGGATCCCAACTATGGCTACACCTTC	CASSLRDPNYGYTF
-	once	TRBV7-7	TRBJ2-2	TGTGCTAGCAGCTTAGTGAGCGGAGAAACCGGGGAGCTGTTTTTT	CASSLVSGETGELFF
TRBD2	-	TRBV6-2/TRBV6-3	TRBJ2-3	TGTGCCAGCAGCCCTTTAGCGGGAGGGAGCACAGATACGCAGTATTTT	CASSPLAGGSTDTQYF
-	-	TRBV11-2	TRBJ2-5	TGTGCCAGCAGCTTATCCGGTGTAGGGGGTTCCCAAGAGACCCAGTACTTC	CASSLSGVGGSQETQYF
TRBD2	-	TRBV6-2/TRBV6-3	TRBJ2-7	TGTGCCAGCAGCAGCGGGAGGGCCTCCTACGAGCAGTACTTC	CASSSGRASYEQYF
TRBD1	-	TRBV4-1	TRBJ2-1	TGCGCCAGCAGCCAGGCCTTAAGGGACAGCGAGCAGTTCTTC	CASSQALRDSEQFF
-	-	TRBV5-1	TRBJ1-1	TGCGCCAGCAGCTTGGCGCAGGGTTGGAACACTGAAGCTTTCTTT	CASSLAQGWNTEAFF
TRBD2	few	TRBV7-8	TRBJ2-5	TGTGCCAGCAGCTTAGGGGGACTAGCGGCAGGGAGGGGCGAGACCCAGTACTTC	CASSLGGLAAGRGETQYF
-	-	TRBV4-3	TRBJ1-2	TGCGCCAGCAGCCACCTAGGGGGTATGCTTTCGGGCTACACCTTC	CASSHLGGMLSGYTF
TRBD1	few	TRBV19	TRBJ1-2	TGTGCCAGTAGCGACAGGGGGGAAGACTATGGCTACACCTTC	CASSDRGEDYGYTF
-	-	TRBV24-1	TRBJ1-4	TGTGCCACCAGTGAATCGGGGGGTTATGATGAAAAACTGTTTTTT	CATSESGGYDEKLFF
-	-	TRBV6-2/TRBV6-3	TRBJ2-7	TGTGCCAGCAGTTACGTATCGCGGGTCTCCTCCTACGAGCAGTACTTC	CASSYVSRVSSYEQYF
TRBD1	-	TRBV24-1	TRBJ2-7	TGTGCCACCAGTGATTCAACCGGGACAGGAGCATACGAGCAGTACTTC	CATSDSTGTGAYEQYF
-	-	TRBV7-3	TRBJ2-3	TGTGCCAGCAGCCTCACTAGTTCTCGAGATACGCAGTATTTT	CASSLTSSRDTQYF
-	-	TRBV24-1	TRBJ1-3	TGTGCCACCAGTCCAGGGTCCTCTGGAAACACCATATATTTT	CATSPGSSGNTIYF